The clone carrying this T cell receptor beta chain appeared a few times. Antigen: not known. CDR3 length: 18 amino acids. CDR1 and CDR2 (germline): SNHLY, FYNNEI. Unmatched junction bases numbered 18, after V lost 11 bases and J lost 4 bases. Profiling relied on immunoSEQ multiplex PCR, and the TCRdb table lists in-frame clones only, not all of them. Seen here are 100,000 to 150,000 clones, approximately 90% observed once, and the top ten hold about 2.1%. The sample originates from a study of cytomegalovirus exposure and HLA in healthy donors. Whole-study findings and limits: That first-cohort TCR clusters tended to co-occur in the roughly 130 validation repertoires was found in a later analysis.

Sequencing input: PBMCs. This clonotype was obtained from a woman aged 18-35 years in good health and CMV-seronegative. The V call is TRBV2, the J call TRBJ2-5, with 14 bases identical to TRBD2. This chain's CDR3 is CAASGQGTSGSRGETQYF. The CDR3 DNA reads as TGTGCCGCTTCCGGACAGGGGACTAGCGGGAGCAGGGGAGAGACCCAGTACTTC.